This is a list of T cell receptor beta chains from one sample in a study of shared clonotypes between healthy human individuals. Clones were sequenced by immunoSEQ multiplex PCR, and TCRdb holds only the in-frame ones, with some missing. This sample carries about 960,000 clones, about three quarters of them seen once, and the ten largest clones take 1.5%. The sequencing sample was made of memory CD4+ T cells sorted from blood. The receptors stem from a man aged 18 to 35 in good health. Both conserved end residues are part of each CDR3. The D gene is left open where the match is weak. Some rows have no size entry. The others give once, few or many, or a class for an expanded clone.

CDR3 protein | CDR3 DNA | clone size | J gene | D gene | V gene
CASSIAGQPQHF | TGTGCCAGTAGTATAGCTGGGCAGCCCCAGCATTTT | NA | TRBJ1-5 | NA | TRBV19
CSVGGLAGVDEQFF | TGCAGCGTTGGGGGACTAGCGGGGGTTGATGAGCAGTTCTTC | NA | TRBJ2-1 | TRBD2 | TRBV29-1
CASSQVRAANQPQHF | TGCGCCAGCAGCCAAGTAAGGGCAGCCAATCAGCCCCAGCATTTT | NA | TRBJ1-5 | NA | TRBV4-3
CASSIGRANYGYTF | TGTGCCAGTAGTATAGGAAGAGCTAACTATGGCTACACCTTC | NA | TRBJ1-2 | NA | TRBV19
CAISDSSQIAFF | TGTGCCATCAGTGACAGCTCCCAAATCGCCTTCTTT | few | TRBJ1-1 | NA | TRBV10-3
CASNQGVYEQYF | TGTGCCAGCAACCAGGGGGTCTACGAGCAGTACTTC | NA | TRBJ2-7 | TRBD1 | TRBV6-6
CASSQGQTSTDTQYF | TGCGCCAGCAGCCAGGGACAGACTAGCACAGATACGCAGTATTTT | NA | TRBJ2-3 | TRBD1 | TRBV5-1
CASSQLAGPTDTQYF | TGTGCCAGCTCACAGCTAGCGGGCCCCACAGATACGCAGTATTTT | NA | TRBJ2-3 | TRBD2 | TRBV18
CASSYMGPGYGYTF | TGTGCCAGCAGTTACATGGGCCCGGGATATGGCTACACCTTC | NA | TRBJ1-2 | NA | TRBV6-5
CASSINSVGGNEKLFF | TGTGCCAGTAGTATCAACTCGGTGGGGGGTAATGAAAAACTGTTTTTT | NA | TRBJ1-4 | NA | TRBV19
CASSLAQGNSPLHF | TGTGCCAGCAGCTTGGCACAGGGTAATTCACCCCTCCACTTT | NA | TRBJ1-6 | NA | TRBV5-5
CAWSGVREKLFF | TGTGCCTGGAGTGGGGTGAGGGAAAAACTGTTTTTT | NA | TRBJ1-4 | NA | TRBV30
CASRPSGRSPYEQYF | TGTGCCAGCAGACCTAGCGGGAGAAGTCCTTACGAGCAGTACTTC | NA | TRBJ2-7 | TRBD2 | TRBV27
CASSVVRGLYNEQFF | TGTGCCAGCAGCGTGGTGCGGGGCCTTTACAATGAGCAGTTCTTC | NA | TRBJ2-1 | NA | TRBV7-2
CASSSEGNEQYF | TGTGCCAGCTCCTCGGAGGGGAACGAGCAGTACTTC | NA | TRBJ2-7 | NA | TRBV18
CASSYPMMGVRTEAFF | TGTGCCAGCAGTTATCCGATGATGGGGGTGCGCACTGAAGCTTTCTTT | NA | TRBJ1-1 | NA | TRBV6-6
CASSQYEDYGELFF | TGTGCCAGCAGCCAATACGAGGATTACGGGGAGCTGTTTTTT | many | TRBJ2-2 | NA | TRBV16
CATSRDLNRPSSNEKLFF | TGTGCCACCAGCAGAGATCTAAACAGGCCAAGTTCTAATGAAAAACTGTTTTTT | NA | TRBJ1-4 | NA | TRBV15
CASSQAGLATYNEQFF | TGCGCCAGCAGCCAAGCTGGACTAGCGACCTACAATGAGCAGTTCTTC | NA | TRBJ2-1 | TRBD2 | TRBV4-1
CASSLGGVRTYEQYF | TGTGCCAGCAGTTTGGGGGGGGTAAGGACCTACGAGCAGTACTTC | NA | TRBJ2-7 | TRBD2 | TRBV27
CASSSWTEYEQYF | TGTGCCAGCAGCTCCTGGACAGAATACGAGCAGTACTTC | once | TRBJ2-7 | NA | TRBV7-9
CASTTQQGGSTEAFF | TGTGCCAGCACTACCCAACAGGGAGGAAGCACTGAAGCTTTCTTT | once | TRBJ1-1 | NA | TRBV2
CASTPRRDTEAFF | TGCGCCAGCACCCCCAGGAGGGACACTGAAGCTTTCTTT | NA | TRBJ1-1 | NA | TRBV10-2
CASSPRTSGGGTDTQYF | TGTGCCAGCAGCCCCAGGACTAGCGGGGGGGGCACAGATACGCAGTATTTT | NA | TRBJ2-3 | TRBD2 | TRBV11-2
CASSQQGGVDTQYF | TGTGCCAGCAGTCAACAGGGGGGGGTCGATACGCAGTATTTT | NA | TRBJ2-3 | NA | TRBV6-4
CAIRASGTDTGELFF | TGTGCCATCAGGGCTAGCGGGACGGACACCGGGGAGCTGTTTTTT | NA | TRBJ2-2 | TRBD2 | TRBV10-3
CASSLGGGREETQYF | TGTGCCAGCAGCTTAGGCGGCGGGAGAGAAGAGACCCAGTACTTC | NA | TRBJ2-5 | TRBD2 | TRBV7-2
CASSLLAGSGSPLHF | TGTGCCAGCAGCTTGTTGGCAGGTAGCGGTTCACCCCTCCACTTT | few | TRBJ1-6 | NA | TRBV5-5
CASSPRQGTVNYGYTF | TGTGCCAGCAGCCCTAGACAGGGGACGGTTAACTATGGCTACACCTTC | NA | TRBJ1-2 | TRBD1 | TRBV7-9
CASSEALAGAYEQYF | TGTGCCAGCAGTGAAGCGCTAGCGGGGGCCTACGAGCAGTACTTC | many | TRBJ2-7 | TRBD2 | TRBV6-1
CASSRGQSNYGYTF | TGTGCCAGCAGTCGGGGACAGTCTAACTATGGCTACACCTTC | NA | TRBJ1-2 | TRBD1 | TRBV2
CSVDAGGIEQYF | TGCAGCGTTGACGCAGGGGGGATCGAGCAGTACTTC | NA | TRBJ2-7 | NA | TRBV29-1
CASSRPLAGVGETQYF | TGTGCCAGCAGCCGGCCACTAGCGGGGGTGGGAGAGACCCAGTACTTC | NA | TRBJ2-5 | TRBD2 | TRBV13
CASSPSSGANVLTF | TGTGCCAGCAGCCCGTCCTCTGGGGCCAACGTCCTGACTTTC | few | TRBJ2-6 | NA | TRBV7-8
CASSLDRANTEAFF | TGTGCCAGCTCACTAGACCGAGCGAACACTGAAGCTTTCTTT | NA | TRBJ1-1 | NA | TRBV18
CASSGSGTVSYEQYF | TGTGCCAGCAGCGGATCCGGGACAGTCTCCTACGAGCAGTACTTC | few | TRBJ2-7 | TRBD1 | TRBV7-9
CASSLVRGNANTGELFF | TGTGCCAGCAGCTTGGTTCGGGGTAACGCTAACACCGGGGAGCTGTTTTTT | NA | TRBJ2-2 | NA | TRBV5-4
CASSLDGDSTDTQYF | TGTGCCAGCAGCTTAGATGGGGATAGCACAGATACGCAGTATTTT | NA | TRBJ2-3 | NA | TRBV11-2
CASSYVSTGELFF | TGTGCCAGCAGCTATGTCAGCACCGGGGAGCTGTTTTTT | NA | TRBJ2-2 | NA | TRBV7-3
CASRLTRYQLLAGGADTQYF | TGTGCAAGTCGCTTAACGCGCTACCAGTTACTAGCGGGGGGGGCAGATACGCAGTATTTT | NA | TRBJ2-3 | NA | TRBV12-2
CASSNRDYLTDTQYF | TGTGCCAGCAGCAACCGGGACTATCTCACAGATACGCAGTATTTT | NA | TRBJ2-3 | TRBD2 | TRBV5-4
CASSMDRGLAGELFF | TGTGCCAGCAGCATGGACAGGGGGCTCGCCGGGGAGCTGTTTTTT | once | TRBJ2-2 | TRBD1 | TRBV5-6
CASSPTGASSYEQYF | TGTGCCAGCAGCCCCACAGGGGCGAGCTCCTACGAGCAGTACTTC | NA | TRBJ2-7 | TRBD1 | TRBV7-9
CASSLVKGSMHEQFF | TGTGCCAGCAGCTTAGTAAAGGGGTCAATGCATGAGCAGTTCTTC | NA | TRBJ2-1 | NA | TRBV11-2
CAWSVGYGYTF | TGTGCCTGGAGTGTAGGCTATGGCTACACCTTC | NA | TRBJ1-2 | NA | TRBV30
CASSLTGPGELFF | TGTGCCAGCAGCCTGACAGGGCCCGGGGAGCTGTTTTTT | NA | TRBJ2-2 | TRBD1 | TRBV13
CASSQTFRAESPLHF | TGCGCCAGCAGCCAAACATTCAGGGCCGAATCACCCCTCCACTTT | NA | TRBJ1-6 | NA | TRBV4-1
CASRKTGIGNTIYF | TGCGCCAGCAGAAAAACAGGGATTGGAAACACCATATATTTT | NA | TRBJ1-3 | NA | TRBV4-1
CASGFGTGTNSPLHF | TGCGCCAGCGGATTCGGGACAGGGACTAATTCACCCCTCCACTTT | NA | TRBJ1-6 | TRBD1 | TRBV10-2
CASSLDVFSGANVLTF | TGTGCCAGCAGCTTAGACGTGTTTTCTGGGGCCAACGTCCTGACTTTC | many | TRBJ2-6 | NA | TRBV7-2
CASSPNPGANYGYTF | TGTGCCAGCAGCCCGAACCCAGGTGCTAACTATGGCTACACCTTC | few | TRBJ1-2 | NA | TRBV5-5
CASNRDRVGQPQHF | TGTGCCAGCAATCGTGACAGGGTAGGTCAGCCCCAGCATTTT | NA | TRBJ1-5 | TRBD1 | TRBV28
CASSVPSGVDTQYF | TGTGCCAGCAGCGTACCCAGCGGGGTAGATACGCAGTATTTT | once | TRBJ2-3 | TRBD2 | TRBV9
CASSEGQAQNQPQHF | TGCGCCAGCAGCGAGGGACAGGCCCAGAATCAGCCCCAGCATTTT | many | TRBJ1-5 | TRBD1 | TRBV5-1
CASSPNTGANIQYF | TGTGCCAGCTCACCCAACACGGGGGCGAACATTCAGTACTTC | NA | TRBJ2-4 | NA | TRBV18